Listed below are T cell receptor beta chains from one sample, sequenced in a study of PD-1 blockade in mismatch repair-deficient tumors. Produced via immunoSEQ multiplex PCR; TCRdb's table is partial and in-frame only. The top ten clones hold about 10% of a sample with some 120,000 clones, around nine tenths of them seen once. The material was peripheral blood, obtained 72 weeks after starting pembrolizumab. The receptors stem from an adult with mismatch repair-deficient cancer. Each CDR3 is given with its conserved first and last residue. The size field is filled for only some rows; it gives once, few, many or a size class.

J | size | V | CDR3
TRBJ2-1 | NA | TRBV7-8 | CASSRGRVGAPGYEQFF
TRBJ1-2 | once | TRBV19 | CASSTGTGVYYGYTF
TRBJ1-2 | NA | TRBV21-1 | CASSNRTYRGSNYGYTF
TRBJ2-7 | NA | TRBV5-1 | CASSLEGGGSAEQYF
TRBJ2-7 | NA | TRBV21-1 | CASSTRPKPRSYEQYF
TRBJ2-4 | NA | TRBV27 | CASSLGEGVNIQYF
TRBJ1-2 | NA | TRBV6-1 | CASSERGGVRGYTF
TRBJ2-7 | NA | TRBV15 | CATSVGQGKDKYEQYF
TRBJ2-6 | NA | TRBV21-1 | CASSVSERGRSGANVLTF
TRBJ2-3 | NA | TRBV7-9 | CASSLTGLDTQYF
TRBJ2-7 | NA | TRBV6-1 | CASSEVASSYEQYF
TRBJ2-1 | NA | TRBV5-4 | CASSSTGINEQFF
TRBJ2-1 | NA | TRBV7-8 | CASSLGLTSGRASSTYNEQFF
TRBJ2-7 | NA | TRBV28 | CASSLTLTALSSYEQYF
TRBJ2-3 | NA | TRBV4-3 | CASSRRRGATDTQYF
TRBJ2-7 | few | TRBV6-5 | CASSYNSYEQYF
TRBJ2-5 | NA | TRBV18 | CASSPRQGPGETQYF
TRBJ2-3 | NA | TRBV4-1 | CASSQVPTGTGTDTQYF
TRBJ2-3 | NA | TRBV5-1 | CASTPTSGRHTDTQYF
TRBJ2-7 | NA | TRBV9 | CASSVASGFSYEQYF
TRBJ2-7 | NA | TRBV7-2 | CASSFSSGVEQYF
TRBJ2-2 | NA | TRBV9 | CASSVRPGELFF
TRBJ2-7 | once | TRBV4-1 | CASRRTGESYEQYF
TRBJ2-7 | NA | TRBV7-8 | CASSPPLGQYEQYF
TRBJ2-3 | NA | TRBV6-5 | CASSRGTDTQYF
TRBJ1-1 | NA | TRBV13 | CASSSGTALTEAFF
TRBJ1-1 | NA | TRBV5-1 | CASSFAGLTTEAFF
TRBJ2-5 | NA | TRBV6-4 | CASSDAADKETQYF
TRBJ1-1 | NA | TRBV6-1 | CASSEIPESNTEAFF
TRBJ2-5 | NA | TRBV18 | CASSPSAGETQYF
TRBJ2-7 | NA | TRBV15 | CATSRARETYEQYF
TRBJ2-1 | NA | TRBV19 | CASKEASGRGEQFF
TRBJ2-4 | NA | TRBV27 | CASSLSYGANIQYF
TRBJ2-3 | NA | TRBV6-5 | CASTTRGRRTDTQYF
TRBJ2-7 | NA | TRBV30 | CAWGSLEGDEEQYF
TRBJ2-7 | NA | TRBV2 | CASSVPGRTYEQYF
TRBJ2-7 | NA | TRBV28 | CASSLYSDRGYEQYF
TRBJ2-4 | NA | TRBV28 | CASSEDSDRAKNIQYF
TRBJ2-6 | NA | TRBV27 | CASSLSGANVLTF
TRBJ2-7 | NA | TRBV29-1 | CSVEDSDTSSYEQYF
TRBJ2-7 | NA | TRBV5-1 | CASSFYGVQYEQYF
TRBJ2-2 | NA | TRBV4-1 | CASSQVIGPGELFF
TRBJ1-1 | NA | TRBV14 | CASSQDLGLTEAFF
TRBJ2-2 | once | TRBV9 | CASSSGTENTGELFF
TRBJ2-1 | NA | TRBV5-1 | CASRPTSGSNEQFF
TRBJ2-5 | NA | TRBV13 | CASSLEAEEGETQYF
TRBJ2-7 | NA | TRBV19 | CASSIGVRATYEQYF
TRBJ2-6 | NA | TRBV5-8 | CASSRRGTSLVPF
TRBJ2-1 | once | TRBV6-5 | CASSYSSGDGQFF
TRBJ2-7 | NA | TRBV7-8 | CASSSGPQRNEQYF
TRBJ1-2 | few | TRBV29-1 | CSAPLGGGGYTF
TRBJ2-5 | NA | TRBV27 | CASSPASGSLETQYF
TRBJ1-5 | NA | TRBV2 | CASQGAYSNQPQHF
TRBJ2-3 | NA | TRBV7-8 | CASSPRTGVPLDTQYF
TRBJ1-1 | NA | TRBV30 | CAWSGGTGVNTEAFF
TRBJ2-1 | NA | TRBV5-6 | CASSLGGLAGIFVYNEQFF
TRBJ2-7 | NA | TRBV30 | CAWSGLSGPYYEQYF
TRBJ2-5 | NA | TRBV5-4 | CASSSGTRTYQETQYF